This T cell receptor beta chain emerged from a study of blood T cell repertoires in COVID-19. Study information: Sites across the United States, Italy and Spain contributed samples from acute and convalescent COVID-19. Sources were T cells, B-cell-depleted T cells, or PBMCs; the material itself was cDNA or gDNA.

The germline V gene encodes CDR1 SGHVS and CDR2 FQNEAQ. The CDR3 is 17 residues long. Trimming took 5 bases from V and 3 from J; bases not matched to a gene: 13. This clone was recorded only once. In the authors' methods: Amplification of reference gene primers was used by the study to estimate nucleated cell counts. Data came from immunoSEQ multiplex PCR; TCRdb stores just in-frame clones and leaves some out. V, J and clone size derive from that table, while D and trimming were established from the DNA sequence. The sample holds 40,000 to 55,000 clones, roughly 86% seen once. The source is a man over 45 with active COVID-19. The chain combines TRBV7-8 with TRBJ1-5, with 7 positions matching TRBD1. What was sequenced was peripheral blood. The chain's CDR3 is CASSPISTGRNNQPQHF. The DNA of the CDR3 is TGTGCCAGCAGCCCTATTTCGACAGGGCGAAACAATCAGCCCCAGCATTTT.